Listed below are T cell receptor beta chains from one sample, sequenced in a study of blood T cell repertoires in COVID-19. The repertoire was sequenced with immunoSEQ multiplex PCR; TCRdb's copy has only in-frame clones and lacks some. Seen here are fewer than 200,000 clones, less than 85% observed once, and the top ten hold approximately 12%. Sequencing was performed on PBMCs or T cells enriched from blood (not recorded which). The receptors derive from a man aged 50 to 59 who had recovered from COVID-19. Each CDR3 is given with its conserved first and last residue. The D gene is left open where the match is weak. A clone size is listed for some rows: how often the clone was seen (once, few, many), or a class if it is expanded.

.,TRBV21-1,.,TRBJ2-7,TGTGCCAGCAGCTCACTGGAGGGAGGCACCTACGAGCAGTACTTC,CASSSLEGGTYEQYF
.,TRBV19,.,TRBJ1-5,TGTGCCAGTAGTATGGGAGGGGGGGCTCAGCCCCAGCATTTT,CASSMGGGAQPQHF
.,TRBV7-8,TRBD1,TRBJ1-3,TGTGCCAGCAGCTTCCGGGACAGAACACTCGGAAACACCATATATTTT,CASSFRDRTLGNTIYF
.,TRBV7-2,.,TRBJ1-6,TGTGCCAGCAGCGTTAGGGGAAATTCAAATTCACCCCTCCACTTT,CASSVRGNSNSPLHF
.,TRBV27,TRBD2,TRBJ2-7,TGTGCCAGCAGTCCTACCCCCGGACTAGCGAGCCCGAGGGAGCAGTACTTC,CASSPTPGLASPREQYF
.,TRBV11-2,.,TRBJ1-1,TGTGCCAGCAGCTTATCGTACACTGAAGCTTTCTTT,CASSLSYTEAFF
.,TRBV10-3,TRBD2,TRBJ2-5,TGTGCCATCAGTCGGGGGGGCCAAGAGACCCAGTACTTC,CAISRGGQETQYF
.,TRBV2,TRBD1,TRBJ1-3,TGTGCCAGCAGTCAAGGGCCGACAGGGGCTGGAAACACCATATATTTT,CASSQGPTGAGNTIYF
.,TRBV28,TRBD1,TRBJ1-3,TGTGCCAGCTTGGGCCGGACAGGCTCTGGAAACACCATATATTTT,CASLGRTGSGNTIYF
.,TRBV9,TRBD2,TRBJ2-3,TGTGCCAGCAGCGTCCGAGCGGGGGGGTTCACAGATACGCAGTATTTT,CASSVRAGGFTDTQYF
.,TRBV2,.,TRBJ1-4,TGTGCCAGCAGTGAAGCCGCCAGGCAGGGGAAACTGTTTTTT,CASSEAARQGKLFF
.,TRBV18,.,TRBJ2-7,TGTGCCAGCTCCCTTGAGAGCTCCTACGAGCAGTACTTC,CASSLESSYEQYF
.,TRBV9,.,TRBJ2-7,TGTGCCAGCAGCGGGTTGGAAGGGGTCGAGCAGTACTTC,CASSGLEGVEQYF
.,TRBV6-4,.,TRBJ1-1,TGTGCCAGCAGTGACTCCCTCGCCCCGGGGGAGAACACTGAAGCTTTCTTT,CASSDSLAPGENTEAFF
.,TRBV2,.,TRBJ1-5,TGTGCCAGCGCACAGGAGTATAGCAATCAGCCCCAGCATTTT,CASAQEYSNQPQHF
.,TRBV5-1,.,TRBJ2-1,TGCGCCAGCAGTTATCAGGGGACCTACAATGAGCAGTTCTTC,CASSYQGTYNEQFF
.,TRBV6-2/TRBV6-3,TRBD1,TRBJ1-3,TGTGCCAGCAGTTACTTTATACAGGGGTCTGGAAACACCATATATTTT,CASSYFIQGSGNTIYF
.,TRBV2,TRBD1,TRBJ1-5,TGTGCCAGCAGGGGATGGGACAGGGGAGATCAGCCCCAGCATTTT,CASRGWDRGDQPQHF
.,TRBV5-1,TRBD2,TRBJ2-5,TGCGCCAGCAGCGAGACTAGCGGGGGAGAGACCCAGTACTTC,CASSETSGGETQYF
few,TRBV27,.,TRBJ1-2,TGTGCCAGCAGGAGGGCCGGGGGGGATGGCTACACCTTC,CASRRAGGDGYTF
.,TRBV15,.,TRBJ1-4,TGTGCCACCTTGGGGGGGGGAAAACTGTTTTTT,CATLGGGKLFF
.,TRBV5-6,TRBD1,TRBJ1-5,TGTGCCAGCAGCTTGGGGACAGGGGACTCAGGCAATCAGCCCCAGCATTTT,CASSLGTGDSGNQPQHF
.,TRBV27,TRBD1,TRBJ1-1,TGTGCCAGCAGTGCCCGGGACAGGACGACGGATGTTTTCTTT,CASSARDRTTDVFF
.,TRBV18,TRBD1,TRBJ1-5,TGTGCCAGCTCCCCTCAACAGGGGGCTCAACAGCCCCAGCATTTT,CASSPQQGAQQPQHF
.,TRBV4-3,TRBD1,TRBJ2-7,TGCGCCAGCAGCCTCGGGAGACAGGGGCGGGACGAGCAGTACTTC,CASSLGRQGRDEQYF
.,TRBV6-1,TRBD1,TRBJ1-5,TGTGCCAGCAGTGAAGGGACAGGGAATTTTCAGCCCCAGCATTTT,CASSEGTGNFQPQHF
.,TRBV6-4,TRBD1,TRBJ1-1,TGTGCCAGCAGTTACAGGGGGAGCCCTGTTATGAACACTGAAGCTTTCTTT,CASSYRGSPVMNTEAFF
.,TRBV10-3,.,TRBJ2-3,TGTGCCATCGCCAATACTATCCCCGCCGCTACGCAGTATTTT,CAIANTIPAATQYF
many,TRBV10-3,.,TRBJ1-6,TGTGCCATCAGTCCCCAGGGTTCGGGTTATAATTCACCCCTCCACTTT,CAISPQGSGYNSPLHF
.,TRBV5-1,TRBD1,TRBJ1-2,TGCGCCAGCAGCTTGGAAGTGGTCAGGGGGTCGGGCTACACCTTC,CASSLEVVRGSGYTF
once,TRBV9,.,TRBJ2-5,TGTGCCAGCAGCGTCGATCAAGGGGTCCGGGAGACCCAGTACTTC,CASSVDQGVRETQYF
.,TRBV7-2,TRBD1,TRBJ1-4,TGTGCCAGCAGCTTAGAAGGGCAGGGGGCTTGGTCTAATGAAAAACTGTTTTTT,CASSLEGQGAWSNEKLFF
.,TRBV5-6,.,TRBJ2-3,TGTGCCAGCAGCTCTGGTGGGCAGGGTCCCACAGATACGCAGTATTTT,CASSSGGQGPTDTQYF
.,TRBV7-2,.,TRBJ1-2,TGTGCCAGCAGCTCCCGACAGGCTAACTATGGCTACACCTTC,CASSSRQANYGYTF
.,TRBV7-9,.,TRBJ2-7,TGTGCCAGCAGCTTAGCGAATAGCGACCACGAGCAGTACTTC,CASSLANSDHEQYF
.,TRBV7-3,.,TRBJ1-4,TGTGCCAGCACCTTTCCCGGTTCGGCGTTGACTTATGAAAAACTGTTTTTT,CASTFPGSALTYEKLFF
.,TRBV2,.,TRBJ1-5,TGTGCCAGCGTCCAGGATGGCAATCAGCCCCAGCATTTT,CASVQDGNQPQHF
.,TRBV12-3/TRBV12-4,.,TRBJ1-3,TGTGCCAGCAGCCAGGGAAACACCATATATTTT,CASSQGNTIYF
.,TRBV7-3,.,TRBJ1-2,TGTGCCAGCAGCCCGTTGGGGGCAGGGGACTATGGCTACACCTTC,CASSPLGAGDYGYTF
.,TRBV28,.,TRBJ1-5,TGTGCCAGCAGTTCCCATGGAGGTGGCAATCAGCCCCAGCATTTT,CASSSHGGGNQPQHF